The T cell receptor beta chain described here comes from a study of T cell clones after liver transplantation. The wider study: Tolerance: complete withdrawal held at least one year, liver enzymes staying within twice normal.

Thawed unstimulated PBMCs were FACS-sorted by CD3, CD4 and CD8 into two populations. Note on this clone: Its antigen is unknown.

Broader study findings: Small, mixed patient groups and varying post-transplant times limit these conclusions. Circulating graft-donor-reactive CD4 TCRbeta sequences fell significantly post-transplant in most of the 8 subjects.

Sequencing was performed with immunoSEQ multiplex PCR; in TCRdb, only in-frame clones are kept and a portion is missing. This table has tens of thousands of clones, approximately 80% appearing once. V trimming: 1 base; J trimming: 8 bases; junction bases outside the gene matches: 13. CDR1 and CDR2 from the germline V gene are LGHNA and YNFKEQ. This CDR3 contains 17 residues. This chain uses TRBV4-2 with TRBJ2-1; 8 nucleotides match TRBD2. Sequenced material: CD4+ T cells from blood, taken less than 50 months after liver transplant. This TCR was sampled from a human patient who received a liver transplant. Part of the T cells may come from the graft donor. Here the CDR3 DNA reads TGTGCCAGCAGCCAAGCTTATAGAAGCGGGAGTAGGGATGAGCAGTTCTTC. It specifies CASSQAYRSGSRDEQFF.